In this sample, the clone carrying this T cell receptor beta chain turned up a few times. The data derive from a study of blood T cell repertoires in COVID-19. V gave up 4 bases and J gave up 0 bases, with 13 bases separating them. The CDR3 is made up of 15 amino acids. Germline values: CDR1 SQVTM, CDR2 ANQGSEA. Libraries were prepared by immunoSEQ multiplex PCR; TCRdb keeps only in-frame clonotypes and omits some of them. The profile shows 150,000 to 250,000 clones, roughly 87% of them singletons. The sequenced sample consisted of PBMCs or T cells enriched from blood (not recorded which). This clonotype was obtained from a woman between 25 and 40 years old who had recovered from COVID-19. The chain is built from TRBV29-1 and TRBJ2-1; possibly TRBD1 for D (6 bases). In DNA, the CDR3 is TGCAGCGTTGCGACAGGCGAGACCTCCTACAATGAGCAGTTCTTC. This translates into CSVATGETSYNEQFF.